A single sample is the source of the 20 T cell receptor beta chains below, sequenced in a study of T-cell reconstitution after alpha-beta-depleted transplantation in children. A library of TCRbeta sequences, prepared with unique molecular identifiers, was generated. TCRdb processed the PCR reads anew with MiXCR; each CDR3 protein has one entry. Altogether about 120,000 distinct CDR3 sequences are present, more than 20% being singletons, with the ten largest covering about 10%. Source: PBMCs, mostly from graft donor cells, taken 180 days after TCRalphabeta/CD19-depleted stem cell transplant. Receptors originate from a male patient aged 2-10 years who had a stem cell transplant for chronic granulomatous disease, so the T cells may come from the graft donor.

The rearrangement joins TRBV5-4 to TRBJ1-2, with no clear D. With 0 bases removed from V and 8 bases from J, the gap between germline ends came to 20 bases. The CDR3 loop spans 16 amino acids. The V gene's germline CDR1 is SGHNT and CDR2 YYREEE (reference sequence). CDR3 in amino acids: CASSLAPHVGGYGYTF. DNA of the CDR3: TGTGCCAGCAGCTTGGCCCCGCATGTCGGCGGCTACGGCTACACCTTC.

This clonotype was seen more than once but under ten times. The gene calls are TRBV15 and TRBJ1-5; the D is unclear. The length of the CDR3 is 16 residues. Germline loops: CDR1 LNHNV, CDR2 YYDKDF (reference sequence). V gave up 0 bases and J gave up 2 bases, with 11 bases separating them. The CDR3 loop is CATSRDLSVGNQPQHF. In nucleotides, the CDR3 is TGTGCCACCAGCAGAGATTTATCAGTGGGCAATCAGCCCCAGCATTTT.

This clonotype appeared many times. The V and J genes are TRBV4-3 and TRBJ2-3; 11 bases agree with TRBD2. CDR1 is LGHNA and CDR2 is YSLEER in the germline V gene. The CDR3 is made up of 18 amino acids. Germline trimming cut 1 base from V and 4 bases from J; bases unmatched to any gene: 10. The CDR3 loop is CASSQVFGLAGGPDTQYF. In nucleotides, the CDR3 is TGCGCCAGCAGCCAAGTCTTCGGGCTAGCGGGGGGACCAGATACGCAGTATTTT.

As for this clonotype: Its ends do not fully match the called genes, so a read error is possible. V gene TRBV27 combines with J gene TRBJ1-5; TRBD1 is a possible D gene (5 bases). The CDR3 is made up of 14 amino acids. Germline values: CDR1 MNHEY, CDR2 SMNVEV (reference sequence). CDR3 DNA: TGTGCCAGCAGTTTAAGTCAGGGTAATCCGCCCCAGCATTTT. The encoded protein is CASSLSQGNPPQHF.

This chain links TRBV5-1 with TRBJ2-1, with 14 bases fitting TRBD2. Germline CDR1 SGHRS, CDR2 YFSETQ. V shed 4 bases, J shed 4 bases, and the junction held 7 bases outside the gene matches. The CDR3 sequence is 17 residues long. The CDR3 protein is CASSKGTSGRVYNEQFF. In DNA form, the CDR3 reads TGCGCCAGCAGCAAAGGGACTAGCGGGAGAGTGTACAATGAGCAGTTCTTC.

The chain is built from TRBV3-1 and TRBJ1-6; no clear D. V shed 6 bases and J shed 7 bases, with 16 bases lying between them. The CDR3 consists of 15 residues. Germline V gene sequence: CDR1 LGHDT, CDR2 YNNKEL (reference sequence). CDR3 DNA: TGTGCCAGCAGGCCCGCAGGCCTGGGGAATTCACCCCTCCACTTT. As protein: CASRPAGLGNSPLHF.

The gene calls are TRBV12-3 or TRBV12-4 and TRBJ2-7; 7 bases match TRBD1. The CDR3 sequence is 15 residues long. The V gene end was trimmed by 5 bases and the J gene end by 0 bases; junction bases not matched to a gene: 7. The CDR3 DNA sequence: TGTGCCAGCAGTGGGGACAGCAATCCCTCCTACGAGCAGTACTTC. It specifies CASSGDSNPSYEQYF.

This clonotype was observed a single time. The chain links TRBV27 to TRBJ2-3; 10 nucleotides align to TRBD2. Unmatched junction bases numbered 8, after V lost 0 bases and J lost 5 bases. This CDR3 region has 17 residues. Germline assignment: CDR1 MNHEY and CDR2 SMNVEV (reference sequence). CDR3 in DNA: TGTGCCAGCAGTTTATCGCTAGCGGGGGCCGGGGGAGATACGCAGTATTTT. It yields the protein CASSLSLAGAGGDTQYF.

The chain uses TRBV12-3 or TRBV12-4 and TRBJ2-3, with unresolved D. The V gene lost 3 bases and the J gene lost 1 base, with 8 bases spanning the gap. CDR3 length: 14 amino acids. CDR3 protein: CASSFDGGTDTQYF. DNA for the CDR3: TGTGCCAGCAGTTTTGATGGGGGCACAGATACGCAGTATTTT.

At least ten counts were recorded for this clonotype. At one end the junction does not follow the germline gene, possibly because of a read error. In nucleotides, the CDR3 is TGTGCCAGCAGTCCCAGGGTGAACAACGGGGAGCTGTTTTTT. As protein: CASSPRVNNGELFF. This chain uses TRBV6-1 with TRBJ2-2; D is possibly TRBD1 (5 bases). The length of the CDR3 is 14 residues. Per germline, CDR1 MNHNS and CDR2 SASEGT.

This clonotype was detected ten times or more. V usage is TRBV20-1 and J usage is TRBJ2-1; 10 bases fit TRBD2. The CDR3 is 16 residues long. Per germline, CDR1 DFQATT and CDR2 SNEGSKA (reference sequence). After removal of 4 bases from V and 0 bases from J, the junction contained 6 bases not matched to a gene. CDR3 nucleotides: TGCAGTGCTATTAGCGGGGGGACCTTCTCCTACAATGAGCAGTTCTTC. Protein product: CSAISGGTFSYNEQFF.

This clonotype was observed a single time. V and J are TRBV11-2 and TRBJ2-1; 7 nucleotides match TRBD2. The V gene's germline CDR1 is SGHAT and CDR2 FQNNGV. CDR3 length: 13 residues. V lost 5 bases to trimming and J lost 10 bases; unmatched junction nucleotides: 8. CDR3 region: CASSPGGIVEQFF. CDR3 bases: TGTGCCAGCAGCCCCGGGGGGATTGTCGAGCAGTTCTTC. Filled out from reference TRBV11-2 and TRBJ2-1, the complete variable domain reads EAGVAQSPRYKIIEKRQSVAFWCNPISGHATLYWYQQILGQGPKLLIQFQNNGVVDDSQLPKDRFSAERLKGVDSTLKIQPAKLEDSAVYLCASSPGGIVEQFFGPGTRLTVL.

In its sample, this clonotype was seen many times. In DNA form, the CDR3 reads TGCGCCAGCAGCCAAGACGCGGGGGTTTACAATGAGCAGTTCTTC. Protein sequence: CASSQDAGVYNEQFF. The chain employs TRBV4-3 and TRBJ2-1; the match to TRBD2 covers 7 bases. The germline gives CDR1 LGHNA, CDR2 YSLEER. V was pared by 0 bases and J by 4 bases, with 3 bases of the junction left unmatched. The CDR3 runs 15 residues.

The chain carries TRBV27 and TRBJ2-1; D is perhaps TRBD1 (5 bases). The CDR3 sequence is 13 residues long. Trimming took 3 bases from V and 6 from J, leaving 9 bases between them. CDR1 and CDR2 from the germline V gene are MNHEY and SMNVEV (reference sequence). The CDR3 reads CASSFGRANEQFF. Written as DNA, the CDR3 is TGTGCCAGCAGTTTCGGCAGGGCCAATGAGCAGTTCTTC.

The chain has TRBV5-4 and TRBJ1-2; 7 bases map to TRBD1. CDR3 length equals 15 residues. V lost 0 bases, J lost 6 bases, and 8 bases stayed unmatched. In germline, CDR1 is SGHNT, CDR2 YYREEE (reference sequence). CDR3 sequence: CASSLAGQLSNGYTF. CDR3 DNA sequence: TGTGCCAGCAGCTTGGCGGGACAGCTCTCCAATGGCTACACCTTC.

Ten or more counts support this clonotype. V is TRBV12-3 or TRBV12-4 and J is TRBJ2-2, with D possibly being TRBD2 (5 bases). The CDR3 is made up of 14 amino acids. Trimming left V 3 bases short and J 0 bases short, with 5 bases between. This chain's CDR3 is CASSLEANTGELFF. CDR3 DNA: TGTGCCAGCAGTTTGGAGGCGAACACCGGGGAGCTGTTTTTT.

This chain uses TRBV4-2 with TRBJ2-1; 7 bases line up with TRBD2. CDR1 is LGHNA, CDR2 YNFKEQ, per germline. V was pared by 0 bases and J by 10 bases, with 6 bases of the junction left unmatched. The CDR3 covers 14 residues. CDR3 region: CASSQDVGGGEQFF. In DNA form, the CDR3 reads TGTGCCAGCAGCCAAGATGTGGGGGGGGGAGAGCAGTTCTTC.

This chain connects TRBV25-1 to TRBJ2-7; D might be TRBD2 (5 bases). CDR3 length: 13 amino acids. Trimming shortened V by 4 bases and J by 2 bases, and 9 bases separated the two germline ends. Germline-derived CDR1 and CDR2 are MGHDK and SYGVNS. CDR3 in amino acids: CASSVGNTYEQYF. The CDR3 region has the DNA TGTGCCAGCAGTGTCGGGAATACCTACGAGCAGTACTTC.

On this clonotype: A much larger clonotype is one base distant, so this may be a read error. This chain links TRBV20-1 with TRBJ2-5; D unresolved. From germline, CDR1 is DFQATT and CDR2 SNEGSKA (reference sequence). The length of the CDR3 is 16 residues. CDR3 bases: TGCGGTGCTAGAGGTGGGCCCGCCCCCTCCCAAGAGACCCAGTACTTC. It codes for CGARGGPAPSQETQYF.

This clonotype appeared a single time. J is TRBJ2-3 and V is TRBV28; D is perhaps TRBD2 (5 bases). The CDR3 contains 15 residues. V was cut by 4 bases and J by 1 base, with 12 bases left in between. CDR1 is MDHEN and CDR2 is SYDVKM in the germline V gene. In DNA, the CDR3 is TGTGCCAGCAGTTCAACACATAGCGGCACAGATACGCAGTATTTT. Translation gives CASSSTHSGTDTQYF.